A single sample is the source of the 32 T cell receptor beta chains below, sequenced in a study of metastatic and nonmetastatic thyroid tumors. TCRdb ran MiXCR on the PCR reads. The profile shows 40,000 to 45,000 clones, roughly a sixth of them singletons. Before thyroid surgery, none of the patients had received any treatment. Sequenced: blood. The receptors come from a female donor with papillary thyroid cancer or a benign thyroid nodule (not recorded which). Some clones in this sample may be carry-over from other donors' samples.

This clone was picked up many times. The chain combines TRBV11-2 with TRBJ2-7, with no clear D. Germline CDR1 reads SGHAT; CDR2 reads FQNNGV. This CDR3 is 14 amino acids long. Trimming cost V 5 bases and J 3 bases, with 14 bases left between them. In DNA form, the CDR3 reads TGTGCCAGCAGCCTCTACCCCAACGACTACGAGCAGTACTTC. It codes for CASSLYPNDYEQYF.

This clone was detected only a few times. The junction departs from the called germline gene at one end, perhaps through a read error. The gene calls are TRBV27 and TRBJ2-6, with D tentatively TRBD1 (6 bases). This CDR3 is 17 amino acids long. Germline lookup yields CDR1 MNHEY and CDR2 SMNVEV (reference sequence). The CDR3 DNA reads as TGTGCCAGCAGTTTATCTGGGCAGGGGTCTGGGTCCAACGTCCTGACTTTC. It encodes CASSLSGQGSGSNVLTF.

This clone was observed many times. The CDR3 spells CASSPSGLGYTF. The CDR3 DNA sequence: TGTGCCAGCAGTCCCTCAGGCTTGGGCTACACCTTC. This rearrangement joins TRBV27 to TRBJ1-2; D is uncertain. Germline V gene sequence: CDR1 MNHEY, CDR2 SMNVEV (reference sequence). The CDR3 sequence is 12 residues long. V lost 5 bases and J lost 8, with 12 bases in between.

To note about this clone: This clone may be a read error of a much larger clone one base away. This sample also contains other DNA sequences that code for the same CDR3. This chain connects TRBV9 to TRBJ1-1; D is uncertain. CDR1 is SGDLS and CDR2 is YYNGEE in the germline V gene. There are 13 residues in the CDR3. V was shortened by 4 bases and J by 7 bases, with 14 bases between the two germline ends. The CDR3 bases are TGTGCCAGCAGCTCGGGTCCCGAACTTGAAGCTTTCTTT. Translation: CASSSGPELEAFF. The full variable domain, with the rest looked up from reference TRBV9 and TRBJ1-1, is DSGVTQTPKHLITATGQRVTLRCSPRSGDLSVYWYQQSLDQGLQFLIQYYNGEERAKGNILERFSAQQFPDLHSELNLSSLELGDSALYFCASSSGPELEAFFGQGTRLTVV.

Remarks on this clone: The junction and the germline gene differ at one end; a read error may be behind it. The chain uses TRBV11-2 and TRBJ1-2; TRBD1 might be the D (6 bases). The CDR3 length is 13 residues. Germline V gene lookup returns CDR1 SGHAT and CDR2 FQNNGV. CDR3 DNA: TGTGTCAGCATCCACGACGTTGGGACACCCCAAACCTTC. As protein: CVSIHDVGTPQTF.

This clone was detected ten times or more. The chain uses TRBV11-2 and TRBJ1-5; tentative D call: TRBD1 (6 bases). Trimming stripped 5 bases from V and 7 bases from J, with 18 bases between. Germline CDR1 SGHAT, CDR2 FQNNGV. The CDR3 totals 15 residues. This chain's CDR3 is CASSAATGSEQPQHF. The CDR3, as DNA: TGTGCCAGCAGCGCAGCAACAGGGAGTGAACAGCCCCAGCATTTT. Together with reference TRBV11-2 and TRBJ1-5, the CDR3 gives the full variable domain: EAGVAQSPRYKIIEKRQSVAFWCNPISGHATLYWYQQILGQGPKLLIQFQNNGVVDDSQLPKDRFSAERLKGVDSTLKIQPAKLEDSAVYLCASSAATGSEQPQHFGDGTRLSIL.

V and J are TRBV28 and TRBJ2-7, with a weak D call TRBD2 (6 bases). V was clipped by 10 bases and J by 0 bases, with 22 bases between them. The CDR3 totals 16 residues. Per the germline V gene, CDR1 is MDHEN and CDR2 is SYDVKM. CDR3 DNA sequence: TGTGCCATCTCTACGCGAGAGCGGGTGATCTCCTACGAGCAGTACTTC. Its protein product is CAISTRERVISYEQYF.

This sequence joins TRBV19 and TRBJ2-7; D is possibly TRBD1 (6 bases). V was pared by 5 bases and J by 1 base, with 12 bases between. The CDR3 runs to 14 residues. Germline CDR1 reads LNHDA; CDR2 reads SQIVND (reference sequence). The CDR3 DNA sequence: TGTGCCAGTAGTGACCGGGACAAATCCTACGAGCAGTACTTC. This codes for CASSDRDKSYEQYF.

This clone is judged medium-sized (0.01 to 0.1%). In DNA, the CDR3 is TGTGCCAGCAGCATTGGAGGGGTCTACGAGCAGTACTTC. This sequence encodes CASSIGGVYEQYF. The genes are TRBV11-2 and TRBJ2-7, with a possible D match to TRBD2 (6 bases). CDR1 SGHAT and CDR2 FQNNGV come from the germline V gene. This CDR3 spans 13 amino acids. V was clipped by 5 bases and J by 3 bases, with 11 bases between them. The variable domain in full, completed from reference TRBV11-2 and TRBJ2-7, reads EAGVAQSPRYKIIEKRQSVAFWCNPISGHATLYWYQQILGQGPKLLIQFQNNGVVDDSQLPKDRFSAERLKGVDSTLKIQPAKLEDSAVYLCASSIGGVYEQYFGPGTRLTVT.

This clone is medium-sized within its sample. This chain uses TRBV6-1 with TRBJ1-1; D is uncertain. V was clipped by 2 bases and J by 7 bases, with 14 bases between them. CDR1 and CDR2 from the germline V gene are MNHNS and SASEGT. The CDR3 runs 14 residues. CDR3 amino acids: CASSESQEGYEAFF. Written as DNA, the CDR3 is TGTGCCAGCAGTGAATCCCAAGAGGGTTATGAAGCTTTCTTT.

The sample holds many counts of this clone. This chain joins TRBV5-8 and TRBJ2-7; 7 nucleotides match TRBD2. The J segment lost 1 base and the V segment lost 0 bases, leaving 4 bases of the junction unmatched. Germline V gene lookup returns CDR1 SGHTS and CDR2 YDEGEE. The CDR3 extends over 15 amino acids. CDR3 nucleotide sequence: TGTGCCAGCAGCTTGGACGGGACTACTTCCTACGAGCAGTACTTC. This sequence encodes CASSLDGTTSYEQYF.

This clone qualifies as medium-sized. The rearrangement links TRBV30 to TRBJ2-7, with D perhaps TRBD2 (6 bases). Germline CDR1 and CDR2: GTSNPN and SVGIG (reference sequence). Trimming removed 3 bases at V and 7 bases at J, with 10 bases between. This CDR3 is built from 11 residues. CDR3 residues: CAWRDAGEQYF. The CDR3 coding sequence is TGTGCCTGGAGGGACGCGGGGGAGCAGTACTTC. Based on the CDR3 plus reference TRBV30 and TRBJ2-7, the full variable domain is SQTIHQWPATLVQPVGSPLSLECTVEGTSNPNLYWYRQAAGRGLQLLFYSVGIGQISSEVPQNLSASRPQDRQFILSSKKLLLSDSGFYLCAWRDAGEQYFGPGTRLTVT.

This clone was seen ten or more times. The chain recombines TRBV11-3 with TRBJ2-6; 8 bases are a match to TRBD2. This CDR3 is built from 15 residues. The germline CDR1 and CDR2 sequences are SGHNT and YENEEA. J lost 2 bases, V lost 5 bases, and 2 bases had no gene match. This chain's CDR3 is CASSRGGTGANVLTF. CDR3 sequence (DNA): TGTGCCAGCAGCCGGGGGGGAACTGGGGCCAACGTCCTGACTTTC.

V gene TRBV20-1 combines with J gene TRBJ2-7; no definite D call. V was shortened by 3 bases and J by 0 bases, with 15 bases between the two germline ends. The germline V gene has CDR1 DFQATT and CDR2 SNEGSKA (reference sequence). The CDR3 length is 15 residues. CDR3 protein: CSARDLSGSSYEQYF. DNA for the CDR3: TGCAGTGCTAGGGATTTGTCTGGTAGCTCCTACGAGCAGTACTTC.

This clone was seen ten or more times. The rearrangement uses TRBV5-5 and TRBJ1-6; D unresolved. The CDR3 has 15 amino acids. Trimming took off 4 bases at V and 7 bases at J, with 15 bases between the two ends. CDR1 is SGHKS and CDR2 is YYEKEE in the germline V gene (reference sequence). The CDR3 DNA sequence: TGTGCCAGCAGCGACCGGTGGGGTGGAAATTCACCCCTCCACTTT. It specifies CASSDRWGGNSPLHF.

The table lists this clone with a few counts. The chain is built from TRBV30 and TRBJ1-2, with 9 positions matching TRBD1. The CDR3 has 13 residues. Germline V gives CDR1 GTSNPN, CDR2 SVGIG (reference sequence). Losses at the gene ends were 4 bases for V and 6 bases for J; bases not matched to a gene: 6. CDR3 sequence reads: CAWNLQGANGYTF. CDR3 coding DNA: TGTGCCTGGAACCTACAGGGGGCGAATGGCTACACCTTC.

This chain links TRBV30 with TRBJ1-2; D remains unclear. Trimming took off 2 bases at V and 8 bases at J, with 9 bases between the two ends. This CDR3 spans 11 amino acids. Germline CDR1 is GTSNPN and CDR2 is SVGIG (reference sequence). In nucleotides, the CDR3 is TGTGCCTGGAGTAACCTAGGGGGCTACACCTTC. Residues: CAWSNLGGYTF.

This clone was seen repeatedly, ten times or more. The chain couples TRBV11-2 to TRBJ1-2; 7 bases agree with TRBD1. The trim removed 3 bases at V and 8 bases at J, leaving 6 bases unmatched. CDR1 and CDR2 (germline): SGHAT, FQNNGV. The CDR3 runs 13 residues. The CDR3 DNA reads TGTGCCAGCAGCTTCCCGGACAGGATCGGCTACACCTTC. It is translated as CASSFPDRIGYTF.

This clone was observed many times. This chain links TRBV5-1 with TRBJ2-5; tentatively, D is TRBD2 (6 bases). The CDR3 covers 15 residues. With 1 base removed from V and 4 bases from J, the gap between germline ends came to 14 bases. CDR1 is SGHRS, CDR2 YFSETQ, per germline. CDR3 nucleotides: TGCGCCAGCAGCTTGACTAATAGCGGAAGAGAGACCCAGTACTTC. It encodes CASSLTNSGRETQYF.

As regards this clone: Germline is not matched at one junction end, which may reflect a read error. The J gene is TRBJ2-2, the V gene TRBV3-1, with a tentative D call TRBD2 (6 bases). CDR1 LGHDT and CDR2 YNNKEL come from the germline V gene (reference sequence). The CDR3 consists of 20 residues. In DNA, the CDR3 is TGTGCCAGCAGCCAAGATTGGGGTAGCTGGAGGGCCCACGGCACCTGGGAGCTGTTTTTT. Its translation: CASSQDWGSWRAHGTWELFF.

This clone was seen at least ten times. The chain has TRBV4-1 and TRBJ1-3; the D gene is possibly TRBD1 (5 bases). V was shortened by 0 bases and J by 0 bases, with 9 bases between the two germline ends. This CDR3 has 16 residues. Germline CDR1 MGHRA, CDR2 YSYEKL. CDR3 in DNA: TGCGCCAGCAGCCAAGAAGGGACCAGCTCTGGAAACACCATATATTTT. Residues: CASSQEGTSSGNTIYF.

This clone was picked up many times. This chain uses TRBV27 with TRBJ1-1, with no clear D. This CDR3 is 13 amino acids long. Trimming removed 7 bases at V and 0 bases at J, with 9 bases between. The germline gives CDR1 MNHEY, CDR2 SMNVEV (reference sequence). The chain's CDR3 is CASTTGLNTEAFF. The DNA for the CDR3 is TGTGCCAGCACCACGGGGTTGAACACTGAAGCTTTCTTT.

V usage is TRBV12-3 or TRBV12-4 and J usage is TRBJ2-2; 15 bases are a match to TRBD2. V dropped 7 bases and J dropped 6; count of bases not matched to a gene: 3. This CDR3 has 15 residues. This CDR3 reads CASTRTSGGAGELFF. The CDR3 DNA reads as TGTGCCAGCACCCGGACTAGCGGGGGGGCCGGGGAGCTGTTTTTT.

Comment on this clone: One end of the junction is discordant with germline, which a read error may explain. The V and J genes are TRBV27 and TRBJ2-2, with D perhaps given as TRBD1 or TRBD2 (5 bases each). Germline V CDR1 and CDR2: MNHEY, SMNVEV (reference sequence). CDR3 size: 15 residues. The chain's CDR3 is CASSLLEGVAWEPFF. DNA of the CDR3: TGTGCCAGCAGTTTATTGGAAGGGGTGGCCTGGGAGCCGTTTTTT.

V is TRBV11-3 and J is TRBJ2-2, with TRBD1 as a possible D gene (6 bases). Germline V gives CDR1 SGHNT, CDR2 YENEEA. V lost 7 bases and J lost 4, with 16 bases in between. The CDR3 is 15 residues long. The CDR3, as DNA: TGTGCCAGCATCGCCAGAGGGGGATCCACCGGGGAGCTGTTTTTT. It specifies CASIARGGSTGELFF.

V gene TRBV5-5 combines with J gene TRBJ1-5; 7 nucleotides match TRBD1. The V gene's germline CDR1 is SGHKS and CDR2 YYEKEE (reference sequence). This CDR3 is built from 15 residues. The junction had 8 bases not matched to a gene; V was cut back by 4 bases and J by 4 bases. CDR3 region: CASSPGQRSNQPQHF. CDR3 DNA: TGTGCCAGCAGCCCGGGACAGCGATCTAATCAGCCCCAGCATTTT.

The sample holds many counts of this clone. The CDR3 region is CASSLCRDKSSTDTQYF. CDR3 coding DNA: TGTGCCAGCAGTTTATGCCGGGACAAGTCTAGCACAGATACGCAGTATTTT. V gene TRBV28 combines with J gene TRBJ2-3, with a tentative D call TRBD1 (6 bases). The germline V and J ends were trimmed by 0 bases and 0 bases, with 13 bases remaining between them. CDR3 size: 17 residues. CDR1 and CDR2 from the germline V gene are MDHEN and SYDVKM.

This clone was seen many times. The same CDR3 can be traced to other DNA sequences in this sample. This chain's CDR3 is CSAIPLGRQETQYF. CDR3 sequence (DNA): TGCAGTGCCATACCTCTCGGACGGCAAGAGACCCAGTACTTC. V is TRBV20-1 and J is TRBJ2-5; D gene ambiguous. V was shortened by 6 bases and J by 2 bases, with 16 bases between the two germline ends. The germline V gene encodes CDR1 DFQATT and CDR2 SNEGSKA (reference sequence). The CDR3 is 14 residues long.

This clone qualifies as medium-sized. The chain recombines TRBV7-2 with TRBJ2-1; tentative D call: TRBD1 (5 bases). The CDR3 is 12 residues long. Trimming removed 0 bases at V and 9 bases at J, with 6 bases between. CDR1 is SGHTA and CDR2 is FQGNSA in the germline V gene. Here the CDR3 reads CASSLAQGEQFF. The CDR3 nucleotides read TGTGCCAGCAGCTTAGCGCAGGGTGAGCAGTTCTTC. The complete variable domain, with remaining parts taken from reference TRBV7-2 and TRBJ2-1, reads GAGVSQSPSNKVTEKGKDVELRCDPISGHTALYWYRQSLGQGLEFLIYFQGNSAPDKSGLPSDRFSAERTGGSVSTLTIQRTQQEDSAVYLCASSLAQGEQFFGPGTRLTVL.

The sample holds many counts of this clone. This sample also contains other DNA sequences that code for the same CDR3. The chain employs TRBV2 and TRBJ1-5; D gene unclear. Germline values: CDR1 SNHLY, CDR2 FYNNEI. The CDR3 sequence is 13 residues long. Between the trimmed V and J ends, which lost 5 bases and 0 bases, there was a span of 5 bases. The chain's CDR3 is CASSRDSNQPQHF. The CDR3 DNA reads as TGTGCCAGCAGTCGGGATAGCAATCAGCCCCAGCATTTT.

This clone showed up just a few times. The rearrangement joins TRBV28 to TRBJ2-7, with D perhaps TRBD2 (5 bases). The CDR3 is 15 residues long. The germline CDR1 and CDR2 sequences are MDHEN and SYDVKM. Trimming removed 1 base from V and 5 bases from J, with 15 bases in between. CDR3 amino acids: CASSLSVTAVDEQYF. CDR3 DNA: TGTGCCAGCAGTTTATCCGTAACAGCGGTAGACGAGCAGTACTTC.

This clone was observed at least ten times. The V and J genes are TRBV7-3 and TRBJ2-5, with 8 bases identical to TRBD1. The length of the CDR3 is 13 residues. CDR1 SGHTA and CDR2 FQGTGA come from the germline V gene. V lost 5 bases to trimming and J lost 4 bases; unmatched junction nucleotides: 3. The DNA for the CDR3 is TGTGCCAGCAGCCCAGGGGGCGGAGAGACCCAGTACTTC. It codes for CASSPGGGETQYF.